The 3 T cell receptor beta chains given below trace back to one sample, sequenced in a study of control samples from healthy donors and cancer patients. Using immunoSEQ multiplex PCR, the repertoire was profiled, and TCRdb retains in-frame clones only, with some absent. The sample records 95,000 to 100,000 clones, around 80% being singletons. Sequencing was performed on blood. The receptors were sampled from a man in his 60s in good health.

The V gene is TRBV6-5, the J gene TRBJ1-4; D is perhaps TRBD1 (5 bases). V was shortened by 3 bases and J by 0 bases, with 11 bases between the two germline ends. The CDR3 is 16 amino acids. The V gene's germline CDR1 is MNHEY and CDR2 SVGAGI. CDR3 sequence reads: CASSYRQTATNEKLFF. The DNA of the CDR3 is TGTGCCAGCAGTTATCGACAGACTGCAACTAATGAAAAACTGTTTTTT.

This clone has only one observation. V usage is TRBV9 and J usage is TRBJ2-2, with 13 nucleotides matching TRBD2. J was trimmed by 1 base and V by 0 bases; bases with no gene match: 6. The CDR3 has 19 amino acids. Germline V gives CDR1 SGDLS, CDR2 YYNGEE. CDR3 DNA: TGTGCCAGCAGCGTAGCCGGACTAGCGGGAGCCGGGAACACCGGGGAGCTGTTTTTT. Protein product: CASSVAGLAGAGNTGELFF.

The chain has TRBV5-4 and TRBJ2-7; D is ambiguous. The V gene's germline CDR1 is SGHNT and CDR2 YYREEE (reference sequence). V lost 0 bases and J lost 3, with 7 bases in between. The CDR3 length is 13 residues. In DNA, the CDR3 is TGTGCCAGCAGCTTGGGCTCGGTCTACGAGCAGTACTTC. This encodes CASSLGSVYEQYF.